These 8 T cell receptor beta chains were sequenced from one sample in a study of shared clonotypes between healthy human individuals. Sequencing used immunoSEQ multiplex PCR; TCRdb keeps in-frame clones, though not all of them. This sample yields 950,000 to 1,300,000 clones, of which more than 65% are seen a single time; roughly 1.5% belongs to the top ten. Specimen: memory CD4+ T cells sorted from blood. Subset described: CD45RA-negative fraction. The receptors shown here come from a man aged 18 to 35 in good health.

This chain uses TRBV4-1 with TRBJ1-4; no definite D call. Trimming pared 1 base from V and 8 bases from J, leaving 17 bases between. This CDR3 is built from 16 residues. Germline loops: CDR1 MGHRA, CDR2 YSYEKL. The CDR3 spells CASSQGPTSLGEKLFF. CDR3 bases: TGCGCCAGCAGCCAAGGACCAACGAGTTTAGGCGAAAAACTGTTTTTT.

The chain carries TRBV5-1 and TRBJ1-1; 7 positions agree with TRBD1. The CDR3 is 18 residues long. The trim removed 3 bases at V and 0 bases at J, leaving 14 bases unmatched. Germline-derived CDR1 and CDR2 are SGHRS and YFSETQ. CDR3 sequence reads: CASSSISTGKWVNTEAFF. CDR3 nucleotides: TGCGCCAGCAGCTCAATTTCGACAGGGAAGTGGGTGAACACTGAAGCTTTCTTT.

V gene TRBV5-4 combines with J gene TRBJ2-3; possibly TRBD2 for D (6 bases). V lost 4 bases and J lost 2, with 11 bases in between. Germline CDR1 SGHNT, CDR2 YYREEE (reference sequence). The CDR3 consists of 14 residues. CDR3 bases: TGTGCCAGCAGCATGGGACTCCTCACAGATACGCAGTATTTT. Protein sequence: CASSMGLLTDTQYF.

J is TRBJ2-5 and V is TRBV29-1; D is unresolved. Looked up from germline, CDR1 is SQVTM and CDR2 is ANQGSEA. Trimming stripped 6 bases from V and 5 bases from J, with 16 bases between. CDR3 size: 13 residues. The CDR3 DNA sequence: TGCAGCGTGTGTCTTCCTCCCTGGGAGACCCAGTACTTC. As protein: CSVCLPPWETQYF.

The chain employs TRBV7-2 and TRBJ2-7; perhaps D is TRBD1 or TRBD2 (5 bases each). V was cut by 4 bases and J by 2 bases, with 21 bases left in between. Looked up from germline, CDR1 is SGHTA and CDR2 is FQGNSA. The CDR3 loop spans 17 amino acids. DNA of the CDR3: TGTGCCAGCAGCTCTAGACTGACCGGGACGGCACCCTACGAGCAGTACTTC. Protein sequence: CASSSRLTGTAPYEQYF.

V gene TRBV9 combines with J gene TRBJ1-1; D is perhaps TRBD1 (5 bases). The CDR3 length is 13 residues. In germline, CDR1 is SGDLS, CDR2 YYNGEE. Deletions cut 6 bases from V and 2 bases from J, with 11 bases between. CDR3 loop: CASNPGQNTEAFF. The CDR3 nucleotides read TGTGCCAGCAACCCCGGACAAAACACTGAAGCTTTCTTT.

V and J are TRBV6-1 and TRBJ2-7; D unclear. CDR3 length: 12 residues. V lost 7 bases and J 2 bases, leaving 9 bases between the germline ends. The germline V gene has CDR1 MNHNS and CDR2 SASEGT. CDR3 amino acids: CASTFGAYEQYF. CDR3 DNA: TGTGCCAGCACCTTCGGAGCCTACGAGCAGTACTTC.

With regard to this clone: This is likely a read error, given that the CDR3 carries no conserved phenylalanine or tryptophan at its end. The limits of the CDR3 on the DNA are not certain, so only TCRdb's listed CDR3 is given. The chain is built from TRBV6-5 and TRBJ2-7; the listed D gene, TRBD1, was not tested against the DNA. The CDR3 is 13 amino acids in total, end residues counted. Germline V CDR1 and CDR2: MNHEY, SVGAGI. The CDR3 loop reads CASSDTPGQSPSI.